This T cell receptor (beta chain) was identified in a study of cytomegalovirus exposure and HLA in healthy donors. Notes on the study in general: The availability of immune exposure information extended only to CMV serostatus.

Primers for the PCR totalled 60 Vbeta and 13 Jbeta. TCRdb's table, derived via immunoSEQ multiplex PCR, lists solely in-frame clones and lacks some. The repertoire holds around 180,000 clones, with approximately 80% as singletons. The CDR3 is 17 residues long. V was clipped by 3 bases and J by 2 bases; unmatched bases: 12. Comments on this clone: Its antigen is undetermined.

The V and J genes are TRBV5-7 and TRBJ2-3, with 7 bases identical to TRBD2. TRBV5-7 is marked as an open reading frame, function uncertain. Sequencing input: PBMCs. The sequence derives from a man aged 25 to 40 in good health and CMV-seropositive. CDR3 protein: CASSWERAGPSTDTQYF. The CDR3 DNA follows: TGTGCCAGCAGCTGGGAACGAGCGGGGCCCTCCACAGATACGCAGTATTTT.